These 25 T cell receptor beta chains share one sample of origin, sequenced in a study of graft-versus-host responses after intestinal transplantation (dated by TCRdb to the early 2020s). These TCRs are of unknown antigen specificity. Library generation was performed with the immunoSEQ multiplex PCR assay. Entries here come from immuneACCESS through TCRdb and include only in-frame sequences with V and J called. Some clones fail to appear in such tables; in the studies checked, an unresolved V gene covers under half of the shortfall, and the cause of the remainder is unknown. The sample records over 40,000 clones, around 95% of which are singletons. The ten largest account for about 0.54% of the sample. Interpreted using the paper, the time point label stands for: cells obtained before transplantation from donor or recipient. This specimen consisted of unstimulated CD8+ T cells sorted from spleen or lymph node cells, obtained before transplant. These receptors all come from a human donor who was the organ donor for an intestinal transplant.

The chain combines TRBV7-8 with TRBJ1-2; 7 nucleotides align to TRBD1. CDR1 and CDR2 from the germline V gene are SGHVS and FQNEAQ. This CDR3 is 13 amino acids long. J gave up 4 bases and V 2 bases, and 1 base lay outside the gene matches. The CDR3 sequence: CASSLQGVYGYTF. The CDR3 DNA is TGTGCCAGCAGCTTACAGGGGGTCTATGGCTACACCTTC. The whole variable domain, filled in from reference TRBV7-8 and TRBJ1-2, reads GAGVSQSPRYKVAKRGQDVALRCDPISGHVSLFWYQQALGQGPEFLTYFQNEAQLDKSGLPSDRFFAERPEGSVSTLKIQRTQQEDSAVYLCASSLQGVYGYTFGSGTRLTVV.

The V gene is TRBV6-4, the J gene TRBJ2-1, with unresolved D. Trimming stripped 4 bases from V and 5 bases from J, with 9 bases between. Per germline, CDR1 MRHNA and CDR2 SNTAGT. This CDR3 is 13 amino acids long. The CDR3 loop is CASSASLNNEQFF. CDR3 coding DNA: TGTGCCAGCAGTGCGTCGCTAAACAATGAGCAGTTCTTC.

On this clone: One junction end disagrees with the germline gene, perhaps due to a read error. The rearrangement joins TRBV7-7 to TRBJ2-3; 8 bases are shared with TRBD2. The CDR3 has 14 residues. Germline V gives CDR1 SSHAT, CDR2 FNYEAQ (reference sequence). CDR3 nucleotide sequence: TGTGCTAGCAGCTCGGGGGGGCTTACAGATACGCAGTATTTT. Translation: CASSSGGLTDTQYF.

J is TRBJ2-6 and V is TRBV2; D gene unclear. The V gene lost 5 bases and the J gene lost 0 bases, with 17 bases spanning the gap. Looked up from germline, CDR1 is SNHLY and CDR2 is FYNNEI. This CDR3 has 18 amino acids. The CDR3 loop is CASSWTDHLFSGANVLTF. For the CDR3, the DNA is TGTGCCAGCAGTTGGACGGACCACTTGTTCTCTGGGGCCAACGTCCTGACTTTC.

Here the CDR3 DNA reads TGTGCCAGCCGGTTCGATAGGACTAGGGGGGCGGACACCGGGGAGCTGTTTTTT. It encodes CASRFDRTRGADTGELFF. V and J are TRBV7-9 and TRBJ2-2; D might be TRBD2 (7 bases). Deletions cut 8 bases from V and 3 bases from J, with 25 bases between. Germline-derived CDR1 and CDR2 are SEHNR and FQNEAQ (reference sequence). This CDR3 has 18 residues.

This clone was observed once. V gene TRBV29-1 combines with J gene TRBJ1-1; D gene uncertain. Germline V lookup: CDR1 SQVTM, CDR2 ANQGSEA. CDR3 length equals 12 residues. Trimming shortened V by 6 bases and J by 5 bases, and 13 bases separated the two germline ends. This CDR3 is CSVFWSGTEAFF. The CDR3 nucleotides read TGCAGCGTATTCTGGTCGGGGACTGAAGCTTTCTTT.

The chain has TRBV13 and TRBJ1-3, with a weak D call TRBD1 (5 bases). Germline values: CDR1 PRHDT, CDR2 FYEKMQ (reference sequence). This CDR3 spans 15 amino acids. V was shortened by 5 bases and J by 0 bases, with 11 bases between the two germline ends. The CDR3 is CASSDGTLSGNTIYF. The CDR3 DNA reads TGTGCCAGCAGCGACGGGACTCTCTCTGGAAACACCATATATTTT.

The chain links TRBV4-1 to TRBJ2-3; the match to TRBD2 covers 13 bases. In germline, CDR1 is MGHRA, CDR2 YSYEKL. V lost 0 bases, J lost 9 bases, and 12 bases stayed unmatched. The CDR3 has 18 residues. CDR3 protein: CASSQEGLAGAHLATQYF. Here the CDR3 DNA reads TGCGCCAGCAGCCAAGAAGGACTAGCGGGGGCCCATTTGGCAACGCAGTATTTT.

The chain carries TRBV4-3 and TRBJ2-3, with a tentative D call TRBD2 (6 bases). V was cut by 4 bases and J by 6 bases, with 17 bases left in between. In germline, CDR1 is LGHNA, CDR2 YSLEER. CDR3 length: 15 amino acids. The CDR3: CASSPSRGWSDTQYF. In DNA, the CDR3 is TGCGCCAGCAGCCCAAGCCGGGGGTGGTCGGATACGCAGTATTTT.

The CDR3 here is CASSPPLAGNTDTQYF. The CDR3 coding sequence is TGTGCCAGCAGCCCCCCACTAGCGGGGAACACAGATACGCAGTATTTT. The chain is built from TRBV7-3 and TRBJ2-3, with 10 bases fitting TRBD2. Germline loops: CDR1 SGHTA, CDR2 FQGTGA. J lost 2 bases, V lost 5 bases, and 7 bases had no gene match. The CDR3 has 16 residues.

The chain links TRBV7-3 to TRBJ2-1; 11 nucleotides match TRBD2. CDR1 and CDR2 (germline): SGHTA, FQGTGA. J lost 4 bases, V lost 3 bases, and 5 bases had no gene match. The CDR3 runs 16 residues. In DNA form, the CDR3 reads TGTGCCAGCAGCTTTACTAGCGGGGGATTATACAATGAGCAGTTCTTC. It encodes CASSFTSGGLYNEQFF.

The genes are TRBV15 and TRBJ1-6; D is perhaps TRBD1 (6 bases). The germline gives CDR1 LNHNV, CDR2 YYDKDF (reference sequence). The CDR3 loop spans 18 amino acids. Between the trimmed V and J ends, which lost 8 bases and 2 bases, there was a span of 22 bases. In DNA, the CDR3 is TGTGCCACCCAATCCGGGGGCCAGCCCGGCGCCTATAATTCACCCCTCCACTTT. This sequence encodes CATQSGGQPGAYNSPLHF.

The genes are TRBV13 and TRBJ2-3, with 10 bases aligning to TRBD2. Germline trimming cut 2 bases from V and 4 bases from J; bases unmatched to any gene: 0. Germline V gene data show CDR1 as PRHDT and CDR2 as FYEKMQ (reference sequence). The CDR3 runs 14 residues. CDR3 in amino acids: CASSLLAGADTQYF. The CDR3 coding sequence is TGTGCCAGCAGCTTACTAGCGGGGGCAGATACGCAGTATTTT.

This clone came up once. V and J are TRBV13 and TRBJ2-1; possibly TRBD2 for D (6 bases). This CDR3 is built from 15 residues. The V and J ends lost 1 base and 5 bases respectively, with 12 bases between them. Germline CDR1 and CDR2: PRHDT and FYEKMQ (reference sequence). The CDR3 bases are TGTGCCAGCAGCTTAGAAGCGGGTCTTGACAATGAGCAGTTCTTC. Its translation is CASSLEAGLDNEQFF.

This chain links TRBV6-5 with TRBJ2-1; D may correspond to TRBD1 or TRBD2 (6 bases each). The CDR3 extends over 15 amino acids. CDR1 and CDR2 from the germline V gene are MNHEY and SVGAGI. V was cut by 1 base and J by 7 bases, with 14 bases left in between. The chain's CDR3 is CASSYWAGAGNEQFF. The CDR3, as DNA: TGTGCCAGCAGTTACTGGGCAGGGGCGGGGAATGAGCAGTTCTTC.

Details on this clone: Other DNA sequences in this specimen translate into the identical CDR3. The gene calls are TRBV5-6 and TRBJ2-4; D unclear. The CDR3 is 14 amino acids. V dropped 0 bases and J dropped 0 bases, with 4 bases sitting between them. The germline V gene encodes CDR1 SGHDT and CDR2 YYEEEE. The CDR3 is CASSLGLAKNIQYF. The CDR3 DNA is TGTGCCAGCAGCTTGGGACTAGCCAAAAACATTCAGTACTTC.

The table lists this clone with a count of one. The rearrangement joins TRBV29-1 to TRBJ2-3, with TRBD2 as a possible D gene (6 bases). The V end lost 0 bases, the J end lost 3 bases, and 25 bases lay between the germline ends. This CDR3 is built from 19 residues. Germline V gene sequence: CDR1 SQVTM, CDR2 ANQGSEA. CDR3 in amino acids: CSVEDQAGRLAGGTDTQYF. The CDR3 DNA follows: TGCAGCGTTGAAGATCAGGCGGGTAGGTTGGCAGGAGGGACAGATACGCAGTATTTT.

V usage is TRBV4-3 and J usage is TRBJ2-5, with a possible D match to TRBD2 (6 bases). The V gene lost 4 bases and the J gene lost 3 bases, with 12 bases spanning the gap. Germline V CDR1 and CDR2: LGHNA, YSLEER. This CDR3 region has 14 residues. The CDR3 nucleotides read TGCGCCAGCAGCCCAGGACTAATCAAAGAGACCCAGTACTTC. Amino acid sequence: CASSPGLIKETQYF.

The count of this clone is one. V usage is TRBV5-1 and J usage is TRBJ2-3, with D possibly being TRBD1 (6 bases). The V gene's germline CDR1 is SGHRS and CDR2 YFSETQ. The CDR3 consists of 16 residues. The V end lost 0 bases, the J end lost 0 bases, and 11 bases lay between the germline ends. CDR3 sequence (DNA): TGCGCCAGCAGCTTGGCGGGACACCCGAGCACAGATACGCAGTATTTT. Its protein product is CASSLAGHPSTDTQYF.

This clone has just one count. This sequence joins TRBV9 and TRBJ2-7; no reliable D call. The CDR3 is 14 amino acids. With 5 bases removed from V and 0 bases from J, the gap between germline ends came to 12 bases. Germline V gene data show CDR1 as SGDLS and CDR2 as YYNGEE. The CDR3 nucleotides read TGTGCCAGCAGGCCCGACTTGGACTCCTACGAGCAGTACTTC. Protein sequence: CASRPDLDSYEQYF.

The CDR3 DNA reads as TGTGCCAGCAGCTTAGAGCGGGCTCTCCAAGAGACCCAGTACTTC. Protein: CASSLERALQETQYF. This rearrangement joins TRBV7-8 to TRBJ2-5; TRBD2 is a possible D gene (6 bases). CDR1 and CDR2 (germline): SGHVS, FQNEAQ. CDR3 length: 15 amino acids. Trimming pared 1 base from V and 1 base from J, leaving 10 bases between.

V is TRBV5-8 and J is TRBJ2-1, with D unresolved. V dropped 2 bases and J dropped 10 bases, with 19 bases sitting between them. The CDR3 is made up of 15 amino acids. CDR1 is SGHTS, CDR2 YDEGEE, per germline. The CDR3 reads CASSFYRNSVVEQFF. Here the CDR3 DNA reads TGTGCCAGCAGCTTCTACAGAAACTCGGTTGTGGAGCAGTTCTTC.

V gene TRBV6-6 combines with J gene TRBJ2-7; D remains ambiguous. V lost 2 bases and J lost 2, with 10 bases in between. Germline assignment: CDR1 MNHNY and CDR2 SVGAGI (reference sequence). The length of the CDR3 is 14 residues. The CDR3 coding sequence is TGTGCCAGCAGTTACGATCCCACGGCCTACGAGCAGTACTTC. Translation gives CASSYDPTAYEQYF.

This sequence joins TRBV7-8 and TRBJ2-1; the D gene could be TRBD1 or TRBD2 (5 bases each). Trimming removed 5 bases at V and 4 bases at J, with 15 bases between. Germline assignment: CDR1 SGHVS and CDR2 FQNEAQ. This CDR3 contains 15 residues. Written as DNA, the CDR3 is TGTGCCAGCAGCCCATTTGGGGACCCATACAATGAGCAGTTCTTC. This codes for CASSPFGDPYNEQFF.

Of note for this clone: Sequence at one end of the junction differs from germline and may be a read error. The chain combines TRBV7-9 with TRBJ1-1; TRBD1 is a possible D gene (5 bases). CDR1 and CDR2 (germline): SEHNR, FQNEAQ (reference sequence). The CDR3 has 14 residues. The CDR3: CASSLALEGPEVFF. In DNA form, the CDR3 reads TGTGCCAGCAGCTTAGCACTCGAGGGGCCTGAAGTTTTCTTT. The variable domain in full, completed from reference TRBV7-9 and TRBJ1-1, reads DTGVSQNPRHKITKRGQNVTFRCDPISEHNRLYWYRQTLGQGPEFLTYFQNEAQLEKSRLLSDRFSAERPKGSFSTLEIQRTEQGDSAMYLCASSLALEGPEVFFGQGTRLTVV.